One and the same sample provided the 25 T cell receptor beta chains below, sequenced in a study of cytomegalovirus exposure and HLA in healthy donors. PCR involved 60 Vbeta and 13 Jbeta primers. Using immunoSEQ multiplex PCR, the repertoire was profiled, and TCRdb retains in-frame clones only, with some absent. Among 150,000 or so clones listed, more than 60% were seen once. Sequencing used PBMCs. The origin of the receptors is a middle-aged man in good health and CMV-seronegative.

The rearrangement uses TRBV21-1 and TRBJ1-5. TRBV21-1 is labeled a pseudogene. The CDR3 has 13 amino acids. The CDR3 nucleotides read TGTGCCAGCAGCAGGAGGGTAGATCAGCCCCAGCATTTT. It yields the protein CASSRRVDQPQHF.

The chain links TRBV5-1 to TRBJ1-6, with no clear D. CDR1 and CDR2 (germline): SGHRS, YFSETQ. CDR3 size: 15 residues. Trimming took 0 bases from V and 8 from J, leaving 12 bases between them. The CDR3 spells CASSLAGVRYSPLHF. CDR3 DNA sequence: TGCGCCAGCAGCTTGGCCGGGGTTCGGTATTCACCCCTCCACTTT.

The chain couples TRBV11-2 to TRBJ1-1; D ambiguous. V lost 0 bases to trimming and J lost 4 bases, with 15 bases between them. CDR1 and CDR2 (germline): SGHAT, FQNNGV. The CDR3 is 16 residues long. The CDR3 spells CASSLDLTVSVTEAFF. The CDR3 DNA is TGTGCCAGCAGCTTAGATCTCACAGTCTCGGTCACTGAAGCTTTCTTT. The complete variable domain, with remaining parts taken from reference TRBV11-2 and TRBJ1-1, reads EAGVAQSPRYKIIEKRQSVAFWCNPISGHATLYWYQQILGQGPKLLIQFQNNGVVDDSQLPKDRFSAERLKGVDSTLKIQPAKLEDSAVYLCASSLDLTVSVTEAFFGQGTRLTVV.

V gene TRBV29-1 combines with J gene TRBJ2-5; 8 positions agree with TRBD2. Trimming cost V 5 bases and J 5 bases; bases outside gene matches: 4. The CDR3 spans 12 residues. The germline V gene has CDR1 SQVTM and CDR2 ANQGSEA. The CDR3: CSVRLATETQYF. In DNA, the CDR3 is TGCAGCGTTCGACTAGCGACGGAGACCCAGTACTTC.

This clone has only one observation. The chain combines TRBV5-6 with TRBJ2-5, with 10 bases lining up with TRBD2. V shed 1 base, J shed 2 bases, and the junction held 11 bases outside the gene matches. This CDR3 contains 18 residues. Per germline, CDR1 SGHDT and CDR2 YYEEEE. CDR3 residues: CASSLLTSGALTQETQYF. The CDR3 nucleotides read TGTGCCAGCAGCTTGCTAACTAGCGGGGCCCTAACTCAAGAGACCCAGTACTTC. Drawing the rest from reference TRBV5-6 and TRBJ2-5, the complete variable domain is DAGVTQSPTHLIKTRGQQVTLRCSPKSGHDTVSWYQQALGQGPQFIFQYYEEEERQRGNFPDRFSGHQFPNYSSELNVNALLLGDSALYLCASSLLTSGALTQETQYFGPGTRLLVL.

This clone has only a few counts. The J gene is TRBJ2-3, the V gene TRBV5-1; 10 bases are shared with TRBD1. V was clipped by 0 bases and J by 3 bases; unmatched bases: 1. The CDR3 runs to 15 residues. The germline V gene has CDR1 SGHRS and CDR2 YFSETQ. The CDR3, as DNA: TGCGCCAGCAGCTTGGAGGGACAGGGGACAGATACGCAGTATTTT. It specifies CASSLEGQGTDTQYF.

V gene TRBV11-2 combines with J gene TRBJ2-1; D unclear. Trimming stripped 0 bases from V and 8 bases from J, with 11 bases between. The CDR3 covers 14 residues. Germline values: CDR1 SGHAT, CDR2 FQNNGV. CDR3 DNA sequence: TGTGCCAGCAGCTTAGACGTGACTGACTATGAGCAGTTCTTC. Its protein is CASSLDVTDYEQFF.

V usage is TRBV14 and J usage is TRBJ1-6; tentative D call: TRBD1 (6 bases). From germline, CDR1 is SGHDN and CDR2 FVKESK. The V end was cut by 0 bases, the J end by 8 bases, with 11 bases between. The CDR3 runs 15 residues. CDR3 sequence (DNA): TGTGCCAGCAGCCAAGAAGCGGACAGATATTCACCCCTCCACTTT. This gives the protein CASSQEADRYSPLHF.

The genes are TRBV2 and TRBJ1-3; 7 bases line up with TRBD1. This CDR3 is built from 15 residues. J gave up 0 bases and V 6 bases, and 5 bases lay outside the gene matches. Germline V gives CDR1 SNHLY, CDR2 FYNNEI. This CDR3 is CASRRGPTSGNTIYF. DNA of the CDR3: TGTGCCAGCAGAAGGGGGCCGACCTCTGGAAACACCATATATTTT.

The chain combines TRBV18 with TRBJ2-3; the match to TRBD2 covers 7 bases. The CDR3 runs to 15 residues. Looked up from germline, CDR1 is KGHSH and CDR2 is LQKENI. The V segment lost 3 bases and the J segment 0 bases; nucleotides outside the gene matches: 3. The CDR3 DNA reads TGTGCCAGCTCACCCTCGGGGGGAAGCACAGATACGCAGTATTTT. This translates into CASSPSGGSTDTQYF.

V gene TRBV10-3 combines with J gene TRBJ1-1; D uncertain. CDR1 and CDR2 from the germline V gene are ENHRY and SYGVKD. Between the trimmed V and J ends, which lost 7 bases and 1 base, there was a span of 16 bases. There are 15 residues in the CDR3. CDR3 protein: CAITEGNGENTEAFF. The CDR3, as DNA: TGTGCCATCACCGAGGGTAATGGGGAGAACACTGAAGCTTTCTTT.

This chain joins TRBV9 and TRBJ1-1; TRBD1 matches at 10 bases. Germline V gene lookup returns CDR1 SGDLS and CDR2 YYNGEE. Germline trimming cut 4 bases from V and 5 bases from J; bases unmatched to any gene: 14. This CDR3 contains 17 residues. The CDR3 DNA reads as TGTGCCAGCAGCCCGACGCTCGGGACAGGGGTGAGAACTGAAGCTTTCTTT. Protein product: CASSPTLGTGVRTEAFF. Full variable domain (remainder filled in from reference TRBV9 and TRBJ1-1): DSGVTQTPKHLITATGQRVTLRCSPRSGDLSVYWYQQSLDQGLQFLIQYYNGEERAKGNILERFSAQQFPDLHSELNLSSLELGDSALYFCASSPTLGTGVRTEAFFGQGTRLTVV.

The chain joins TRBV5-1 to TRBJ1-6; TRBD1 aligns across 7 bases. The CDR3 loop spans 15 amino acids. Germline V gene lookup returns CDR1 SGHRS and CDR2 YFSETQ. The V gene end was trimmed by 3 bases and the J gene end by 8 bases; junction bases not matched to a gene: 8. CDR3: CASSSEGQSDSPLHF. The CDR3 DNA follows: TGCGCCAGCAGCTCGGAGGGACAGTCGGATTCACCCCTCCACTTT.

In its sample, this clone was seen a few times. The chain carries TRBV6-1 and TRBJ1-2; perhaps TRBD1 as D (6 bases). The germline V and J ends were trimmed by 6 bases and 0 bases, with 14 bases remaining between them. This CDR3 is 15 amino acids long. The germline V gene has CDR1 MNHNS and CDR2 SASEGT. The chain's CDR3 is CASRDPGQSNYGYTF. The CDR3 DNA reads as TGTGCCAGCAGGGACCCGGGACAATCTAACTATGGCTACACCTTC.

The chain combines TRBV6-1 with TRBJ1-2; 7 nucleotides align to TRBD1. The V gene end was trimmed by 2 bases and the J gene end by 1 base; junction bases not matched to a gene: 4. This CDR3 has 15 amino acids. The germline CDR1 and CDR2 sequences are MNHNS and SASEGT. The CDR3: CASSEQDRLNYGYTF. Written as DNA, the CDR3 is TGTGCCAGCAGTGAACAGGACAGGCTTAACTATGGCTACACCTTC.

V usage is TRBV6-5 and J usage is TRBJ2-1; 10 bases match TRBD2. The CDR3 length is 14 residues. With V trimmed by 5 bases and J by 5 bases, 3 bases remained unmatched. Germline CDR1 reads MNHEY; CDR2 reads SVGAGI. The CDR3 is CASSLSGGNNEQFF. CDR3 nucleotides: TGTGCCAGCAGTCTTAGCGGGGGGAACAATGAGCAGTTCTTC.

The chain has TRBV7-9 and TRBJ2-1; D is possibly TRBD2 (6 bases). V gave up 4 bases and J gave up 0 bases, with 13 bases separating them. This CDR3 is built from 16 residues. The germline CDR1 and CDR2 sequences are SEHNR and FQNEAQ (reference sequence). The CDR3 DNA follows: TGTGCCAGCAGCTCCGGAGGGCCCAGCTCCTACAATGAGCAGTTCTTC. It yields the protein CASSSGGPSSYNEQFF. The full variable domain, with the rest looked up from reference TRBV7-9 and TRBJ2-1, is DTGVSQNPRHKITKRGQNVTFRCDPISEHNRLYWYRQTLGQGPEFLTYFQNEAQLEKSRLLSDRFSAERPKGSFSTLEIQRTEQGDSAMYLCASSSGGPSSYNEQFFGPGTRLTVL.

This sequence joins TRBV6-6 and TRBJ2-1, with 9 bases fitting TRBD2. J lost 6 bases, V lost 5 bases, and 11 bases had no gene match. Germline CDR1 and CDR2: MNHNY and SVGAGI (reference sequence). The CDR3 is made up of 16 amino acids. The CDR3 sequence: CASSQPLAGIINEQFF. The CDR3 DNA reads TGTGCCAGCAGTCAACCCCTAGCGGGGATAATCAATGAGCAGTTCTTC.

The chain has TRBV28 and TRBJ2-2, with D tentatively TRBD1 (6 bases). Germline V CDR1 and CDR2: MDHEN, SYDVKM. V lost 8 bases to trimming and J lost 6 bases, with 16 bases between them. This CDR3 comprises 14 residues. In DNA, the CDR3 is TGTGCCAGCTTGGAGAGCAGGGGTCCCGGGGAGCTGTTTTTT. Residues: CASLESRGPGELFF.

The chain carries TRBV2 and TRBJ1-2; 7 bases line up with TRBD1. From germline, CDR1 is SNHLY and CDR2 FYNNEI. The CDR3 loop spans 16 amino acids. Trimming at V came to 3 bases and at J to 4 bases, leaving 11 bases not matched to a gene. CDR3 nucleotides: TGTGCCAGCAGTGAGCCCCCTCGACAGGGCGCCTATGGCTACACCTTC. It translates to CASSEPPRQGAYGYTF. The entire variable domain, with the rest obtained from reference TRBV2 and TRBJ1-2, is as follows: EPEVTQTPSHQVTQMGQEVILRCVPISNHLYFYWYRQILGQKVEFLVSFYNNEISEKSEIFDDQFSVERPDGSNFTLKIRSTKLEDSAMYFCASSEPPRQGAYGYTFGSGTRLTVV.

This chain connects TRBV28 to TRBJ1-6; tentatively, D is TRBD1 (6 bases). CDR3 length equals 13 residues. V was clipped by 5 bases and J by 6 bases, with 8 bases between them. CDR1 is MDHEN and CDR2 is SYDVKM in the germline V gene. CDR3 residues: CASSPDSNSPLHF. DNA for the CDR3: TGTGCCAGCAGTCCGGACAGTAATTCACCCCTCCACTTT.

J is TRBJ1-1 and V is TRBV5-1, with a possible D match to TRBD1 (5 bases). V lost 5 bases and J lost 0, with 8 bases in between. Germline V gene sequence: CDR1 SGHRS, CDR2 YFSETQ. CDR3 length: 13 amino acids. CDR3 in amino acids: CASRGLMNTEAFF. CDR3 in DNA: TGCGCCAGCAGGGGGCTTATGAACACTGAAGCTTTCTTT.

The V gene is TRBV4-3, the J gene TRBJ1-1; no clear D gene. With 0 bases removed from V and 1 base from J, the gap between germline ends came to 6 bases. CDR3 length: 14 amino acids. Germline CDR1 reads LGHNA; CDR2 reads YSLEER. DNA of the CDR3: TGCGCCAGCAGCCAAGACCGGTGGAACACTGAAGCTTTCTTT. This codes for CASSQDRWNTEAFF.

The chain couples TRBV30 to TRBJ2-6, with D uncertain. V dropped 0 bases and J dropped 2 bases, with 8 bases sitting between them. Germline V gene lookup returns CDR1 GTSNPN and CDR2 SVGIG (reference sequence). The CDR3 covers 15 residues. CDR3: CAWSVPRAGANVLTF. In DNA, the CDR3 is TGTGCCTGGAGTGTACCTCGGGCTGGGGCCAACGTCCTGACTTTC. The whole variable domain, remainder taken from reference TRBV30 and TRBJ2-6, is SQTIHQWPATLVQPVGSPLSLECTVEGTSNPNLYWYRQAAGRGLQLLFYSVGIGQISSEVPQNLSASRPQDRQFILSSKKLLLSDSGFYLCAWSVPRAGANVLTFGAGSRLTVL.

The chain carries TRBV9 and TRBJ2-5; 15 bases line up with TRBD2. The V segment lost 0 bases and the J segment 4 bases; nucleotides outside the gene matches: 13. Per the germline V gene, CDR1 is SGDLS and CDR2 is YYNGEE. This CDR3 spans 20 amino acids. The CDR3 is CASSVATGLAGGPRGETQYF. In nucleotides, the CDR3 is TGTGCCAGCAGCGTAGCTACTGGACTAGCGGGGGGGCCTAGAGGAGAGACCCAGTACTTC.